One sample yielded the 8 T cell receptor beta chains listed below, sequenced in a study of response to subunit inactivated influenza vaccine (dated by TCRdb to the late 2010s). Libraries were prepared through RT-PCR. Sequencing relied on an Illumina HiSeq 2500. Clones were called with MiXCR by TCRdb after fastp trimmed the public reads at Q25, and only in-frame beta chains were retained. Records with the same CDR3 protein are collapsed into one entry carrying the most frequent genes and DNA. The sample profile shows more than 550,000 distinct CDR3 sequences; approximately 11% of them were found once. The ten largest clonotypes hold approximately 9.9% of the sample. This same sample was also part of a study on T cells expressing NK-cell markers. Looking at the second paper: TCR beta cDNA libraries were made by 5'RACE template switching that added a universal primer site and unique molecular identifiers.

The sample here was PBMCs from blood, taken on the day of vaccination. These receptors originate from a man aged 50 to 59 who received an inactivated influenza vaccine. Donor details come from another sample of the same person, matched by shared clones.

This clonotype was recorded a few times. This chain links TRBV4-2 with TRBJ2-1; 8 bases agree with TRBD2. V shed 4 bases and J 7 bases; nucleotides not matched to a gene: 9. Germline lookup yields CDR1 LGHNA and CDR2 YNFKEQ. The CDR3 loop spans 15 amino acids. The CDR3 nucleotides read TGTGCCAGCAGCCCCCGCCGGGAGGGTACGAATGAGCAGTTCTTC. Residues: CASSPRREGTNEQFF.

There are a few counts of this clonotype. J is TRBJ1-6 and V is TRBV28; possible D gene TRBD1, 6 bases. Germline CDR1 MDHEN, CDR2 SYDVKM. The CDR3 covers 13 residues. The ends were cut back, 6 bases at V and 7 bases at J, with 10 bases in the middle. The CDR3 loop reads CASSWQGNSPLHF. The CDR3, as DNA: TGTGCCAGCAGCTGGCAGGGGAATTCACCCCTCCACTTT.

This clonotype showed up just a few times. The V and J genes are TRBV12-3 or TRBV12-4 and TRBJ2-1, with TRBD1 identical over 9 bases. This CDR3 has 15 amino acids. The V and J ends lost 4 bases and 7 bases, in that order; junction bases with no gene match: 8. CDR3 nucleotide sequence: TGTGCCAGCAGTTCCGGGACAGGGACGGGGAATGAGCAGTTCTTC. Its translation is CASSSGTGTGNEQFF.

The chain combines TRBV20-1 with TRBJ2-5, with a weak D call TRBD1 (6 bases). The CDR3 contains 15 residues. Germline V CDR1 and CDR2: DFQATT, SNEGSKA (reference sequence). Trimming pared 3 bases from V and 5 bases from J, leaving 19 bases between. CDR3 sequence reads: CSARDGIRQAETQYF. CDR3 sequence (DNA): TGCAGTGCTAGGGACGGGATAAGACAGGCCGAGACCCAGTACTTC.

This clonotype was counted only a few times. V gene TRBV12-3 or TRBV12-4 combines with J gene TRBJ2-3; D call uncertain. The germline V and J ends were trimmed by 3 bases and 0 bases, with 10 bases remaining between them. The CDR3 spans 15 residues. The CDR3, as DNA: TGTGCCAGCAGTTTTAGGCAGTCTAGCACAGATACGCAGTATTTT. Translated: CASSFRQSSTDTQYF.

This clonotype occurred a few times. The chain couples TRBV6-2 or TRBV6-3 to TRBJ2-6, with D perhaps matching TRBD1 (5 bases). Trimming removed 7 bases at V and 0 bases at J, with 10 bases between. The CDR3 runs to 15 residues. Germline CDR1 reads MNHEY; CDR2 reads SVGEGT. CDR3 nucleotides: TGTGCCAGCACCCCTCAGGGCTCTGGGGCCAACGTCCTGACTTTC. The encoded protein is CASTPQGSGANVLTF.

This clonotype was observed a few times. CDR3 bases: TGTGCCTGGAGTGTAGGTTTTGCCGGGGAGACCCAGTACTTC. Residues: CAWSVGFAGETQYF. The chain combines TRBV30 with TRBJ2-5; no definite D call. Trimming removed 0 bases from V and 5 bases from J, with 13 bases in between. The CDR3 is made up of 14 amino acids. Per the germline V gene, CDR1 is GTSNPN and CDR2 is SVGIG (reference sequence).

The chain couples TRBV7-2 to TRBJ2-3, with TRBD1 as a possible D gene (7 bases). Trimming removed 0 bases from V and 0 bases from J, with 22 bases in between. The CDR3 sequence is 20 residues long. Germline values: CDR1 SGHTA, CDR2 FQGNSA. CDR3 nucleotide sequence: TGTGCCAGCAGCTTAGCTAAGGGGGGACAGTCAGCTTCTAGCACAGATACGCAGTATTTT. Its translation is CASSLAKGGQSASSTDTQYF.